These 18 T cell receptor beta chains originate from one sample sequenced in a study of early T cells in non-severe SARS-CoV-2 infection. TCRdb ran MiXCR on the 5' RACE reads and lists one entry per CDR3 protein. The repertoire holds about 82,000 distinct CDR3 sequences, with 13% as singletons. The specimen was whole blood. The receptors derive from an adult who was a healthcare worker with PCR-confirmed SARS-CoV-2 infection or an uninfected control (not recorded which).

The chain carries TRBV7-6 and TRBJ2-5, with a possible D match to TRBD2 (5 bases). The V gene lost 3 bases and the J gene lost 10 bases, with 12 bases spanning the gap. The CDR3 spans 12 residues. Germline V gives CDR1 SGHVS, CDR2 FNYEAQ. Written as DNA, the CDR3 is TGTGCCAGCAGCTTGGAGGAGATTGGCCAGTACTTC. It yields the protein CASSLEEIGQYF.

This clonotype was counted only a few times. The J gene is TRBJ2-7, the V gene TRBV18; 7 bases line up with TRBD2. Looked up from germline, CDR1 is KGHSH and CDR2 is LQKENI. The CDR3 has 18 amino acids. The J segment lost 2 bases and the V segment lost 5 bases, leaving 18 bases of the junction unmatched. Here the CDR3 DNA reads TGTGCCAGCTCAGGGACGGTACCGGGAGGCGTCGAAGCCTACGAGCAGTACTTC. As protein: CASSGTVPGGVEAYEQYF.

The chain links TRBV28 to TRBJ2-1, with TRBD1 matching 7 bases. The CDR3 runs 15 residues. Looked up from germline, CDR1 is MDHEN and CDR2 is SYDVKM. V shed 2 bases, J shed 4 bases, and the junction held 5 bases outside the gene matches. CDR3 residues: CASSLTGQNYNEQFF. The CDR3 DNA follows: TGTGCCAGCAGTTTAACGGGACAGAATTACAATGAGCAGTTCTTC.

The chain recombines TRBV6-5 with TRBJ2-7; tentatively, D is TRBD2 (5 bases). Per the germline V gene, CDR1 is MNHEY and CDR2 is SVGAGI. CDR3 length equals 13 residues. V was pared by 0 bases and J by 2 bases, with 5 bases between. Written as DNA, the CDR3 is TGTGCCAGCAGTTACTCCGGGACCTACGAGCAGTACTTC. Residues: CASSYSGTYEQYF.

This clonotype was picked up many times. CDR3 in DNA: TGCGCCAGCAGCTTGGTTCCAGACAATCAGCCCCAGCATTTT. It translates to CASSLVPDNQPQHF. The rearrangement joins TRBV5-1 to TRBJ1-5; D is unresolved. Between the trimmed V and J ends, which lost 0 bases and 3 bases, there was a span of 7 bases. This CDR3 has 14 residues. Germline lookup yields CDR1 SGHRS and CDR2 YFSETQ. Based on the CDR3 plus reference TRBV5-1 and TRBJ1-5, the full variable domain is KAGVTQTPRYLIKTRGQQVTLSCSPISGHRSVSWYQQTPGQGLQFLFEYFSETQRNKGNFPGRFSGRQFSNSRSEMNVSTLELGDSALYLCASSLVPDNQPQHFGDGTRLSIL.

J is TRBJ1-2 and V is TRBV29-1; no clear D gene. Germline V CDR1 and CDR2: SQVTM, ANQGSEA. This CDR3 is 11 amino acids long. V lost 6 bases and J 7 bases, leaving 12 bases between the germline ends. This chain's CDR3 is CSVGQSSGYTF. CDR3 coding DNA: TGCAGCGTGGGCCAGTCTTCTGGCTACACCTTC.

This clonotype has at least ten counts. The V call is TRBV19, the J call TRBJ1-5; D unclear. Germline V gene data show CDR1 as LNHDA and CDR2 as SQIVND (reference sequence). The CDR3 is 13 residues long. Trimming cost V 6 bases and J 2 bases, with 8 bases left between them. The CDR3 nucleotides read TGTGCCAGTAGCCCCGGCGGCAATCAGCCCCAGCATTTT. As protein: CASSPGGNQPQHF.

A single count supports this clonotype. V usage is TRBV20-1 and J usage is TRBJ2-3; D uncertain. Per germline, CDR1 DFQATT and CDR2 SNEGSKA (reference sequence). This CDR3 contains 12 residues. V was clipped by 2 bases and J by 3 bases, with 6 bases between them. The CDR3 here is CSARTGTDTQYF. For the CDR3, the DNA is TGCAGTGCTAGAACTGGTACAGATACGCAGTATTTT.

The chain uses TRBV28 and TRBJ2-5, with 9 bases that match TRBD1. Germline V gene sequence: CDR1 MDHEN, CDR2 SYDVKM. The CDR3 runs 15 residues. The trim removed 4 bases at V and 4 bases at J, leaving 7 bases unmatched. CDR3 coding DNA: TGTGCCAGCAGTTCTCCCGGGACAGGGTTAGAGACCCAGTACTTC. Translating it yields CASSSPGTGLETQYF.

The chain combines TRBV4-1 with TRBJ1-6; no firm D call. The V and J ends lost 1 base and 9 bases respectively, with 4 bases between them. This CDR3 comprises 12 residues. In germline, CDR1 is MGHRA, CDR2 YSYEKL. CDR3 in amino acids: CASSQGVSPLHF. The CDR3 DNA is TGCGCCAGCAGCCAAGGGGTTTCACCCCTCCACTTT.

J is TRBJ2-7 and V is TRBV2, with 10 nucleotides matching TRBD1. Germline-derived CDR1 and CDR2 are SNHLY and FYNNEI. V lost 6 bases and J lost 5; bases outside the gene matches: 4. The CDR3 covers 13 residues. The CDR3 loop is CASRETGGHEQYF. CDR3 nucleotide sequence: TGTGCCAGCAGGGAGACAGGGGGCCACGAGCAGTACTTC.

The chain is built from TRBV10-3 and TRBJ2-5, with D unresolved. The CDR3 is 12 amino acids. Germline CDR1 is ENHRY and CDR2 is SYGVKD. V lost 2 bases and J lost 3, with 4 bases in between. CDR3 DNA: TGTGCCATCAGTGAGGGGGAAGAGACCCAGTACTTC. Translating it yields CAISEGEETQYF.

This clonotype has a count of ten or more. The chain couples TRBV7-9 to TRBJ1-4; D is unresolved. V lost 0 bases and J 8 bases, leaving 13 bases between the germline ends. Germline V lookup: CDR1 SEHNR, CDR2 FQNEAQ (reference sequence). The CDR3 has 15 amino acids. The CDR3 region is CASSLAKGVEEKLFF. CDR3 bases: TGTGCCAGCAGCTTAGCGAAGGGAGTAGAGGAAAAACTGTTTTTT.

V is TRBV9 and J is TRBJ1-6, with a possible D match to TRBD1 (6 bases). CDR1 and CDR2 (germline): SGDLS, YYNGEE. V was pared by 3 bases and J by 6 bases, with 13 bases between. The CDR3 has 15 amino acids. The CDR3 DNA reads as TGTGCCAGCAGCGAGCAGGGGCACCCTAATTCACCCCTCCACTTT. It encodes CASSEQGHPNSPLHF.

The table lists this clonotype with many counts. V gene TRBV7-6 combines with J gene TRBJ2-7; 8 bases are shared with TRBD2. Unmatched junction bases numbered 6, after V lost 5 bases and J lost 0 bases. This CDR3 comprises 15 residues. CDR1 and CDR2 from the germline V gene are SGHVS and FNYEAQ. DNA for the CDR3: TGTGCCAGCAGCCCCGCGGGGGGCAGCTCCTACGAGCAGTACTTC. Translating it yields CASSPAGGSSYEQYF. Based on the CDR3 plus reference TRBV7-6 and TRBJ2-7, the full variable domain is GAGVSQSPRYKVTKRGQDVALRCDPISGHVSLYWYRQALGQGPEFLTYFNYEAQQDKSGLPNDRFSAERPEGSISTLTIQRTEQRDSAMYRCASSPAGGSSYEQYFGPGTRLTVT.

This clonotype was seen many times. The J gene is TRBJ1-6, the V gene TRBV14; 7 bases are shared with TRBD1. This CDR3 is 15 amino acids long. In germline, CDR1 is SGHDN, CDR2 FVKESK. V trimming: 0 bases; J trimming: 7 bases; junction bases outside the gene matches: 3. The CDR3 sequence: CASSQDLQGNSPLHF. The CDR3, as DNA: TGTGCCAGCAGCCAAGATCTACAGGGGAATTCACCCCTCCACTTT.

The chain combines TRBV27 with TRBJ2-1; 8 nucleotides agree with TRBD2. This CDR3 has 14 residues. V lost 8 bases to trimming and J lost 6 bases; unmatched junction nucleotides: 9. Germline-derived CDR1 and CDR2 are MNHEY and SMNVEV (reference sequence). In DNA form, the CDR3 reads TGTGCCAGCGAGCGGGGGCCCGGGGGCAATGAGCAGTTCTTC. Translation gives CASERGPGGNEQFF.

This clonotype was picked up many times. The V and J genes are TRBV12-3 or TRBV12-4 and TRBJ2-7; 7 nucleotides align to TRBD2. V was pared by 4 bases and J by 0 bases, with 6 bases of the junction left unmatched. The CDR3 has 15 residues. The CDR3 spells CASSYTSVFSYEQYF. The CDR3 DNA follows: TGTGCCAGCAGTTATACTAGCGTCTTCTCCTACGAGCAGTACTTC.